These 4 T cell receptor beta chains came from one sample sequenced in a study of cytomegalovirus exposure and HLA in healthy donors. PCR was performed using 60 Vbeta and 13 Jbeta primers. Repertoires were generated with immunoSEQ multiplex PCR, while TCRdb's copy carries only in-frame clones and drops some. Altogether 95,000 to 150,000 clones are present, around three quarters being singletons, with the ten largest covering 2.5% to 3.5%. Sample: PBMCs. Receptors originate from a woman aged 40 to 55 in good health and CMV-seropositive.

For the CDR3, the DNA is TGTGCCAGCAGCTTGGGGTCAGCTGAAGCTTTCTTT. Its translation: CASSLGSAEAFF. The chain couples TRBV5-6 to TRBJ1-1; D call uncertain. Germline V gene lookup returns CDR1 SGHDT and CDR2 YYEEEE. The CDR3 runs 12 residues. V dropped 0 bases and J dropped 6 bases, with 6 bases sitting between them.

This CDR3 reads CASATSTDTQYF. The CDR3 DNA reads TGTGCCAGTGCAACTAGCACAGATACGCAGTATTTT. The chain uses TRBV10-3 and TRBJ2-3; D is unclear. The germline V gene has CDR1 ENHRY and CDR2 SYGVKD. CDR3 length equals 12 residues. V was trimmed by 10 bases and J by 0 bases, leaving 8 bases between them.

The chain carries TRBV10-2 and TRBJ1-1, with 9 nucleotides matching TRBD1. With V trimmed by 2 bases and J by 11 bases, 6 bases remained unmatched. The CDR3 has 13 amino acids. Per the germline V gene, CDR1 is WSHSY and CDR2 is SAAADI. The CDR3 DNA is TGCGCCAGCAGTGAGGGACAGGGGTCGGGGGCTTTCTTT. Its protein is CASSEGQGSGAFF.

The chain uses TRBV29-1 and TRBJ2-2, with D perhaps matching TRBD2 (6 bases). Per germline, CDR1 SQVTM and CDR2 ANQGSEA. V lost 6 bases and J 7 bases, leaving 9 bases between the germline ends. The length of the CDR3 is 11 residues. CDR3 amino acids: CSVARGGELFF. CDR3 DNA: TGCAGCGTGGCGCGGGGCGGGGAGCTGTTTTTT.